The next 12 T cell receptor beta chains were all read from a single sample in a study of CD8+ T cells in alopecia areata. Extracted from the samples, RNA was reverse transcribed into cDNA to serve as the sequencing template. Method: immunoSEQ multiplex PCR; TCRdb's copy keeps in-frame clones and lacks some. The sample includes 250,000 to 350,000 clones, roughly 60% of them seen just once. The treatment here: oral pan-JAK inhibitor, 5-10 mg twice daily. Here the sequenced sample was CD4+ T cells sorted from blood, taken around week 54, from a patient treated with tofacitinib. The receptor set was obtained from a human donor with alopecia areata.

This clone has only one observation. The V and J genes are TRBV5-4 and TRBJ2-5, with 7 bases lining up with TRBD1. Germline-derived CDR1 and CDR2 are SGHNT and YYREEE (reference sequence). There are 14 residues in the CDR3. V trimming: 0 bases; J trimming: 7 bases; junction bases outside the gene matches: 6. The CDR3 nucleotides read TGTGCCAGCAGCTTGGAGGGACAGACCACGACCCAGTACTTC. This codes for CASSLEGQTTTQYF.

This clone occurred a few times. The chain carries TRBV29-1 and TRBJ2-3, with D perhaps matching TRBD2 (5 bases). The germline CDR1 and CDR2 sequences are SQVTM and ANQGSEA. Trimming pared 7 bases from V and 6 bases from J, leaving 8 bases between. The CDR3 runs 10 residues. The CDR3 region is CSAGLDTQYF. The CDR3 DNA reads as TGCAGCGCGGGGTTGGATACGCAGTATTTT.

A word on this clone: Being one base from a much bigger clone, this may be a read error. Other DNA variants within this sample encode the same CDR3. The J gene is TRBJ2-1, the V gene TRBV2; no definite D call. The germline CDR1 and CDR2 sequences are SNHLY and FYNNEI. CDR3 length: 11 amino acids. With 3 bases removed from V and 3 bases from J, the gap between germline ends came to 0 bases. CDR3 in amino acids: CASSDYNEQFF. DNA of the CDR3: TGTGCCAGCAGTGACTACAATGAGCAGTTCTTC. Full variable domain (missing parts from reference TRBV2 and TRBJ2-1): EPEVTQTPSHQVTQMGQEVILRCVPISNHLYFYWYRQILGQKVEFLVSFYNNEISEKSEIFDDQFSVERPDGSNFTLKIRSTKLEDSAMYFCASSDYNEQFFGPGTRLTVL.

Here the CDR3 reads CASSEQGGLLSQYF. The CDR3 DNA follows: TGTGCCAGCAGTGAACAGGGGGGACTTCTAAGTCAGTACTTC. The chain employs TRBV2 and TRBJ2-4, with D perhaps TRBD1 (7 bases). The V end lost 2 bases, the J end lost 12 bases, and 17 bases lay between the germline ends. This CDR3 region has 14 residues. Germline-derived CDR1 and CDR2 are SNHLY and FYNNEI.

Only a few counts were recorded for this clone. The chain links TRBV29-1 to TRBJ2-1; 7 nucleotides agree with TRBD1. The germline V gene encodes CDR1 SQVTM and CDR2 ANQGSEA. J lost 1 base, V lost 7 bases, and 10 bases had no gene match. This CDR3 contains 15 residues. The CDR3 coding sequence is TGCAGCGCTACTCGAAACAGGGGTTCCTACAATGAGCAGTTCTTC. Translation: CSATRNRGSYNEQFF.

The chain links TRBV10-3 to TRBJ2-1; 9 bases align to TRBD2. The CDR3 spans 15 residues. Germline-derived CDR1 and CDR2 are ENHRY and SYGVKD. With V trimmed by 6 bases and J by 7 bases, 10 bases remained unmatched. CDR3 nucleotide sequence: TGTGCCATCAGGCCTCAGCGGGGGGTGAAGAATGAGCAGTTCTTC. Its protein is CAIRPQRGVKNEQFF.

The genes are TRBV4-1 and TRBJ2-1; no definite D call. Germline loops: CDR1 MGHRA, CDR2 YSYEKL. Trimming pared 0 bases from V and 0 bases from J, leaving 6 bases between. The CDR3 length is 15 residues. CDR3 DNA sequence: TGCGCCAGCAGCCAAGAACTGAGCTCCTACAATGAGCAGTTCTTC. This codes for CASSQELSSYNEQFF.

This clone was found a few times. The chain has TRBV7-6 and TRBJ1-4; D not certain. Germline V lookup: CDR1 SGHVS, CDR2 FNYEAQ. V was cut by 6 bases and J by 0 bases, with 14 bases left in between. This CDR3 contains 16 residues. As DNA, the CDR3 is TGTGCCAGCAGACGAGGCCTAGTTGCAACTAATGAAAAACTGTTTTTT. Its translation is CASRRGLVATNEKLFF.

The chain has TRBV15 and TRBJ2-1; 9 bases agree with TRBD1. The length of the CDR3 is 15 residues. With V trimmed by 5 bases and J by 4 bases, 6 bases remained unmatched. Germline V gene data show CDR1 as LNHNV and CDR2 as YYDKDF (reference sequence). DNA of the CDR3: TGTGCCACCAGCCATGGGGGGACAGGGTACAATGAGCAGTTCTTC. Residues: CATSHGGTGYNEQFF.

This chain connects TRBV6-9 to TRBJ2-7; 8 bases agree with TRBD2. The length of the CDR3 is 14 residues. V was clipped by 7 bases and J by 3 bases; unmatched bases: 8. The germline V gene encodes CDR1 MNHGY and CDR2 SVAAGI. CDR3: CASTYGRDIYEQYF. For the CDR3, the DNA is TGTGCCAGCACCTACGGGAGGGACATCTACGAGCAGTACTTC.

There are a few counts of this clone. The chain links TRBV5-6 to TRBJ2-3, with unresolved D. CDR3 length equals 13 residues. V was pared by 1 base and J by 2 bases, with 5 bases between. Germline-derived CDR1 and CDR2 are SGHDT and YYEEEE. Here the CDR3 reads CASSLWATDTQYF. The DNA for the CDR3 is TGTGCCAGCAGCTTGTGGGCCACAGATACGCAGTATTTT.

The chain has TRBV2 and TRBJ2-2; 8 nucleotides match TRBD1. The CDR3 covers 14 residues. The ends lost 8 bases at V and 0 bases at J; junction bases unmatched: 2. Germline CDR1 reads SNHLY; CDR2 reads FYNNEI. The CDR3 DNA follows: TGTGCCAGCTCGGGACAGGCGAACACCGGGGAGCTGTTTTTT. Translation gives CASSGQANTGELFF.